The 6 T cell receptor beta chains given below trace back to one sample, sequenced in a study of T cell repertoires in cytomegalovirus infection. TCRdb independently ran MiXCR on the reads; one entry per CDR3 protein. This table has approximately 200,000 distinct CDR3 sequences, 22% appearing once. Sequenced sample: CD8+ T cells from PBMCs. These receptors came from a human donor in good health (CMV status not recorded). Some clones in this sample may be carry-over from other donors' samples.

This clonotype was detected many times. As DNA, the CDR3 is TGTGCCAGCAGTCCCCAGGGGGCCGAGACCCAGTACTTC. Encoded protein: CASSPQGAETQYF. The chain uses TRBV28 and TRBJ2-5; 8 bases line up with TRBD1. The CDR3 totals 13 residues. Germline CDR1 MDHEN, CDR2 SYDVKM. Trimming cost V 5 bases and J 5 bases; bases outside gene matches: 4.

CDR3 amino acids: CSAKGQDENTEAFF. CDR3 DNA sequence: TGCAGTGCTAAGGGACAGGATGAGAACACTGAAGCTTTCTTT. The chain uses TRBV20-1 and TRBJ1-1, with 8 bases matching TRBD1. With 4 bases clipped from V and 1 base from J, the junction kept 5 bases outside the gene matches. Germline assignment: CDR1 DFQATT and CDR2 SNEGSKA (reference sequence). This CDR3 region has 14 residues.

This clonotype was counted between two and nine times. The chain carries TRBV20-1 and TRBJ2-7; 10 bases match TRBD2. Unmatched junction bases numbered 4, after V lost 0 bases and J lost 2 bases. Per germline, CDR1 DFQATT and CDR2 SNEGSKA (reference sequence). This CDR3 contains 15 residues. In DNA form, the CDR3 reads TGCAGTGCTAGAGATATACTAGCGGGGACCTACGAGCAGTACTTC. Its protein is CSARDILAGTYEQYF.

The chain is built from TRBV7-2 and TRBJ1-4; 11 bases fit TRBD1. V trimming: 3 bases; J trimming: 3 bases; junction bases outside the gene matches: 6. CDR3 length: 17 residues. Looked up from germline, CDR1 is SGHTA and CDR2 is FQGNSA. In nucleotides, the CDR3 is TGTGCCAGCAGCTTCATCCGGGACAGGGGGGCTAATGAAAAACTGTTTTTT. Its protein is CASSFIRDRGANEKLFF.

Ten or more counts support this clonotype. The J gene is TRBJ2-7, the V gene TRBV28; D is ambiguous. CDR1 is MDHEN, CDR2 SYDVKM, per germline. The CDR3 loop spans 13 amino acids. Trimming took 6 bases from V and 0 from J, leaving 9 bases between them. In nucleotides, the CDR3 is TGTGCCAGCAGCCCCGGGTCCTCCTACGAGCAGTACTTC. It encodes CASSPGSSYEQYF.

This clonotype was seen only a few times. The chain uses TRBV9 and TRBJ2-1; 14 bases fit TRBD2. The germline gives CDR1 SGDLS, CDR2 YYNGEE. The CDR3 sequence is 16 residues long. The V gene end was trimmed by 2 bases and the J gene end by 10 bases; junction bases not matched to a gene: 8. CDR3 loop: CASSVSGLAGGEEQFF. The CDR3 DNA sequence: TGTGCCAGCAGCGTTTCAGGACTAGCGGGGGGCGAGGAGCAGTTCTTC.